The next 19 T cell receptor beta chains were all read from a single sample in a study of CD8 T cells in Susac syndrome. Reverse transcription used about 0.45 to 1 ug RNA and random hexamers. TCRdb re-analysed the immunoSEQ multiplex PCR reads in MiXCR, keeping a single row per CDR3 protein. The sample records about 200,000 distinct CDR3 sequences, roughly 95% being singletons. Sequencing was performed on CD4+ T cells from PBMCs. Receptors were obtained from a human donor in good health.

The chain uses TRBV9 and TRBJ1-1, with a tentative D call TRBD1 (5 bases). Between the trimmed V and J ends, which lost 6 bases and 3 bases, there was a span of 18 bases. The V gene's germline CDR1 is SGDLS and CDR2 YYNGEE. The CDR3 runs 15 residues. The CDR3 bases are TGTGCCAGCACCCCCCCGGGGGGTTTGGACACTGAAGCTTTCTTT. Its translation is CASTPPGGLDTEAFF.

The chain uses TRBV7-2 and TRBJ1-2; TRBD1 is a possible D gene (5 bases). CDR3 length: 15 amino acids. The V and J ends lost 2 bases and 4 bases respectively, with 14 bases between them. CDR1 SGHTA and CDR2 FQGNSA come from the germline V gene. The CDR3 spells CASSLRGTDVYGYTF. The CDR3 region has the DNA TGTGCCAGCAGCTTACGAGGGACGGACGTCTATGGCTACACCTTC.

This clonotype appeared once. The V call is TRBV19, the J call TRBJ1-1, with D tentatively TRBD1 (5 bases). V was cut by 6 bases and J by 6 bases, with 14 bases left in between. This CDR3 is 13 amino acids long. Per the germline V gene, CDR1 is LNHDA and CDR2 is SQIVND (reference sequence). CDR3 sequence reads: CASRGPLHAEAFF. The CDR3 DNA reads TGTGCCAGTAGGGGACCCCTACATGCTGAAGCTTTCTTT.

V is TRBV18 and J is TRBJ1-3; D remains unclear. The CDR3 covers 16 residues. Germline V gives CDR1 KGHSH, CDR2 LQKENI. Trimming stripped 3 bases from V and 0 bases from J, with 12 bases between. The CDR3 DNA is TGTGCCAGCTCACCGACCTCGGACTCCTCTGGAAACACCATATATTTT. Translating gives CASSPTSDSSGNTIYF.

The CDR3 coding sequence is TGCGCCAGCAGCCAAGATAGGGGTATCTCCTACAATGAGCAGTTCTTC. Translating gives CASSQDRGISYNEQFF. The chain joins TRBV4-1 to TRBJ2-1, with a weak D call TRBD1 (5 bases). The CDR3 loop spans 16 amino acids. Germline values: CDR1 MGHRA, CDR2 YSYEKL. V was pared by 0 bases and J by 0 bases, with 9 bases between.

The chain is built from TRBV29-1 and TRBJ1-3, with unresolved D. Germline V gene data show CDR1 as SQVTM and CDR2 as ANQGSEA. The CDR3 is 13 amino acids. Deletions cut 3 bases from V and 0 bases from J, with 6 bases between. The CDR3 region is CSVDPISGNTIYF. Here the CDR3 DNA reads TGCAGCGTTGACCCCATCTCTGGAAACACCATATATTTT.

V and J are TRBV10-3 and TRBJ2-1, with 7 bases that match TRBD2. Germline CDR1 ENHRY, CDR2 SYGVKD. CDR3 size: 13 residues. Trimming took 2 bases from V and 5 from J; bases not matched to a gene: 0. DNA of the CDR3: TGTGCCATCAGTGAGGGGGGGGACAATGAGCAGTTCTTC. Translating it yields CAISEGGDNEQFF.

The CDR3 DNA reads as TGTGCCAGCTTGGATACCTCTGGGGCCAACGTCCTGACTTTC. It yields the protein CASLDTSGANVLTF. The chain combines TRBV18 with TRBJ2-6, with D unclear. CDR1 and CDR2 (germline): KGHSH, LQKENI. V lost 7 bases, J lost 0 bases, and 7 bases lay in between. This CDR3 has 14 residues.

The CDR3 nucleotides are TGTGCCACCTCGGACGGCATGAACACTGAAGCTTTCTTT. Translating gives CATSDGMNTEAFF. The chain is built from TRBV14 and TRBJ1-1, with D unclear. CDR1 is SGHDN and CDR2 is FVKESK in the germline V gene. CDR3 length equals 13 residues. Deletions cut 10 bases from V and 0 bases from J, with 12 bases between.

V is TRBV15 and J is TRBJ1-1; D unclear. V was shortened by 0 bases and J by 4 bases, with 9 bases between the two germline ends. Germline V CDR1 and CDR2: LNHNV, YYDKDF (reference sequence). This CDR3 has 14 amino acids. The CDR3 spells CATSRDRPTTEAFF. DNA of the CDR3: TGTGCCACCAGCAGAGATCGGCCCACCACTGAAGCTTTCTTT. Filled out from reference TRBV15 and TRBJ1-1, the complete variable domain reads DAMVIQNPRYQVTQFGKPVTLSCSQTLNHNVMYWYQQKSSQAPKLLFHYYDKDFNNEADTPDNFQSRRPNTSFCFLDIRSPGLGDTAMYLCATSRDRPTTEAFFGQGTRLTVV.

V usage is TRBV6-2 or TRBV6-3 and J usage is TRBJ2-4; 13 nucleotides line up with TRBD2. Germline values: CDR1 MNHEY, CDR2 SVGEGT. The length of the CDR3 is 15 residues. With 5 bases clipped from V and 6 bases from J, the junction kept 4 bases outside the gene matches. The CDR3 sequence is CASSRLAGGLNIQYF. CDR3 sequence (DNA): TGTGCCAGCAGTCGACTAGCGGGGGGCCTAAACATTCAGTACTTC.

The chain carries TRBV12-3 or TRBV12-4 and TRBJ2-5; 15 nucleotides agree with TRBD2. Trimming took 6 bases from V and 6 from J; bases not matched to a gene: 8. The CDR3 sequence is 16 residues long. CDR3 residues: CASSWTGTSGRKTQYF. The CDR3 coding sequence is TGTGCCAGCAGCTGGACCGGGACTAGCGGGAGGAAGACCCAGTACTTC.

The chain employs TRBV29-1 and TRBJ2-7; tentatively, D is TRBD1 (6 bases). In germline, CDR1 is SQVTM, CDR2 ANQGSEA. This CDR3 is built from 12 residues. V lost 6 bases to trimming and J lost 6 bases, with 15 bases between them. CDR3 in amino acids: CSVDTGSGEQYV. Written as DNA, the CDR3 is TGCAGCGTCGATACAGGGTCTGGCGAGCAGTACGTC.

The chain recombines TRBV14 with TRBJ2-3, with 12 bases aligning to TRBD2. The ends lost 4 bases at V and 6 bases at J; junction bases unmatched: 5. The CDR3 has 15 amino acids. Germline CDR1 SGHDN, CDR2 FVKESK. In DNA, the CDR3 is TGTGCCAGCAGCCGGGAGACTAGCGGGAGCGATACGCAGTATTTT. Translation: CASSRETSGSDTQYF.

This rearrangement joins TRBV7-3 to TRBJ2-1, with unresolved D. The germline V gene encodes CDR1 SGHTA and CDR2 FQGTGA. Trimming removed 0 bases at V and 6 bases at J, with 9 bases between. This CDR3 region has 14 residues. The CDR3 protein is CASSLTSQSNEQFF. The CDR3 nucleotides read TGTGCCAGCAGCTTAACCTCACAGAGCAATGAGCAGTTCTTC.

This clonotype was observed once. The chain carries TRBV29-1 and TRBJ2-7; 7 nucleotides agree with TRBD2. This CDR3 is 11 amino acids long. With V trimmed by 4 bases and J by 6 bases, 3 bases remained unmatched. The germline CDR1 and CDR2 sequences are SQVTM and ANQGSEA. For the CDR3, the DNA is TGCAGCGTTGCGGGGGGAGGCGAGCAGTACTTC. Translation: CSVAGGGEQYF.

The count of this clonotype is one. The CDR3 protein is CSARDARKGSETQYF. In DNA, the CDR3 is TGCAGTGCTAGAGACGCGAGGAAGGGGTCAGAGACCCAGTACTTC. The chain couples TRBV20-1 to TRBJ2-5, with TRBD1 as a possible D gene (5 bases). Germline CDR1 and CDR2: DFQATT and SNEGSKA (reference sequence). The CDR3 spans 15 residues. The germline V and J ends were trimmed by 0 bases and 4 bases, with 15 bases remaining between them.

This chain connects TRBV29-1 to TRBJ1-1; D may be TRBD1 (5 bases). V lost 7 bases and J 7 bases, leaving 10 bases between the germline ends. The CDR3 sequence is 10 residues long. The germline gives CDR1 SQVTM, CDR2 ANQGSEA. The CDR3 region is CSAAGFEAFF. The CDR3 DNA follows: TGCAGCGCTGCAGGGTTTGAAGCTTTCTTT.

This rearrangement joins TRBV9 to TRBJ2-1, with 11 bases aligning to TRBD2. The junction had 4 bases not matched to a gene; V was cut back by 1 base and J by 10 bases. The CDR3 has 14 residues. From germline, CDR1 is SGDLS and CDR2 YYNGEE. CDR3 in amino acids: CASSVLAGGGEQFF. In nucleotides, the CDR3 is TGTGCCAGCAGCGTACTAGCGGGGGGCGGGGAGCAGTTCTTC.